This TCR beta chain was retrieved from a study of T cells in Graves' hyperthyroidism and ophthalmopathy (dated by TCRdb to the late 2010s). About the investigation overall: Peripheral blood samples were taken at initial diagnosis, before any treatment was given. Prospective prediction of ophthalmopathy was tested in an independent validation cohort consisting of some 18 hyperthyroidism patients and 15 to 17 patients who later progressed to ophthalmopathy. In addition, the study compared T-cell repertoires in thyroid tissue and in blood from roughly 6 Graves' hyperthyroidism patients. The roughly 91 discovery patients were randomly divided into training and test sets at a 7:3 ratio. After sampling, hyperthyroidism patients received methimazole starting at 30 mg daily, and ophthalmopathy patients received high-dose intravenous methylprednisolone. To identify TCR V-J signatures that set the groups apart, the researchers used a discovery cohort of about a hundred patients, made up of roughly 45 with Graves' ophthalmopathy and some 55 with stable Graves' hyperthyroidism. According to the paper, TCR Vbeta CDR3 sequencing was carried out on approximately 140 peripheral blood samples, which came from fewer than 50 ophthalmopathy, under 85 hyperthyroidism and 17 progressor patients. Study-wide conclusions, independent of this receptor: In validation, progression to ophthalmopathy was predicted by the model with roughly 69% sensitivity and 72% to 85% specificity, a median of 6.5 months before onset. Most expanded thyroid clonotypes (frequency above 0.001) were also found in blood, which suggests that blood repertoires may mirror thyroid immune responses. Sample size was not statistically predetermined, and investigators were not blinded to group allocation. A 13 V-J signature model separated ophthalmopathy from stable hyperthyroidism, with around 90% sensitivity and 81.08% specificity in cross-validation and 80%/75% in testing.

From its cysteine to its phenylalanine, the CDR3 spans 15 amino acids. Only the CDR3 part of the read is kept: 45 bases, read in frame from the first base. Reading the germline V gene (reference sequence) gives CDR1 MNHEY and CDR2 SMNVEV. Germline trimming amounts to 6 bases on V and 7 bases on J, with 6 as the count of junction bases outside the gene matches. The TCR beta CDR3 regions were amplified from the RNA transcripts. The TCR CDR3 was subjected to a first round of RT-PCR using the HTBI primer set and the Qiagen OneStep RT-PCR kit. The libraries were constructed in a second round of multiplex PCR and then size-selected and purified. The libraries were sequenced on an Illumina HiSeq2000 using paired-end 100 bp reads. In the original analysis: Raw data were processed with SOAPnuke, discarding reads with adapters, uncalled bases, mean Phred below 15, or no exact constant-primer or identifier match. High-quality paired reads were merged with COPE v1.2.5, and unique nucleotide sequences were defined as clonotypes. MiTCR v1.1 was used to align clonotypes to the IMGT TRBV, TRBD and TRBJ reference segments. Analysis was restricted to V-J combinations with a frequency above 0.0001, which covered 98% to 99.2% of repertoires. A TCS score was defined as the ratio of F50 (clonal expansion) to E x V (chaos), with BLOSUM62-based TCRdist applied between CDR3 peptides within each V-J. Welch's t-statistics and random forest reduced around 520 V-J features to roughly 13, which were used in a naive Bayes classifier (R e1071). The public reads were reprocessed in TCRdb via fastp at Q25 and MiXCR, keeping in-frame beta chains. CDR3 protein duplicates are merged, each entry listing the most common genes and DNA. The V and J calls and clone size are TCRdb's, not the authors'. Counted in this sample were approximately 600,000 distinct CDR3 sequences; approximately 14% of them appeared once. Of the sample, around 7% is held by the ten largest clones.

This clonotype appeared many times. Its antigen remains unidentified. Base quality data are lacking; no much larger clone is found one base away. Moderately to severely active disease, a Clinical Activity Score of at least 3, a NOSPECS grade of at least 4, and a duration under 3 months were present in ophthalmopathy patients. Any patient with an uncontrolled infection, another autoimmune disease, pregnancy or lactation was excluded. Diagnoses were based on clinical symptoms, serum thyroxine and TRAb, thyroid ultrasound and orbital computed tomography. Ficoll-Paque density gradient centrifugation was used to isolate PBMCs from under 11 ml of fresh peripheral blood. Total RNA was extracted using Trizol reagent, and RNA quality was assessed on an Agilent 2100 Bioanalyzer.

The clonotype originates from a woman between 18 and 29 years old with Graves' ophthalmopathy. Sequenced material: blood. The chain was built from TRBV27 and TRBJ2-1; 13 central nucleotides agree with TRBD2. This receptor carries the CDR3 CASSWTSGRGNEQFF. The DNA reads TGTGCCAGCAGCTGGACTAGCGGGAGAGGAAATGAGCAGTTCTTC.